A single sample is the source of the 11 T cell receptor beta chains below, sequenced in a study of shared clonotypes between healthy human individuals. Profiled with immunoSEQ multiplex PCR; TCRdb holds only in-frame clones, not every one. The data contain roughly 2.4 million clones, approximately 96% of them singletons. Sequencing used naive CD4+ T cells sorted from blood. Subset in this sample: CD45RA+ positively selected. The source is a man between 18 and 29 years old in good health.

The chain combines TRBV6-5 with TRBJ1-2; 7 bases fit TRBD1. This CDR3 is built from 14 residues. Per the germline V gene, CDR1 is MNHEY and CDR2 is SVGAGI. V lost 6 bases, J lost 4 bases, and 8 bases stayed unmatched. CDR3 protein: CASRSGGSSYGYTF. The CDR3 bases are TGTGCCAGCAGGTCAGGGGGGAGTTCCTATGGCTACACCTTC.

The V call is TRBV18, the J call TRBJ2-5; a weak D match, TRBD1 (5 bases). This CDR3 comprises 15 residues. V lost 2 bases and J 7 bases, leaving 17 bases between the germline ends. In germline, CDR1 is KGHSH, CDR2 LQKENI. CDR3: CASSPSTAATGTQYF. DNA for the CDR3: TGTGCCAGCTCACCAAGCACGGCAGCCACAGGGACCCAGTACTTC.

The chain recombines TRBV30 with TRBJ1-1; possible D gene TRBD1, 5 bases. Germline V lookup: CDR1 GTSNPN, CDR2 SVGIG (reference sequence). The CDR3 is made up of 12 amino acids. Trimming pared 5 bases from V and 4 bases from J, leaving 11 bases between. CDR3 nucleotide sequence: TGTGCCTGGCTCGGGGGGGGCACTGAAGCTTTCTTT. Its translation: CAWLGGGTEAFF.

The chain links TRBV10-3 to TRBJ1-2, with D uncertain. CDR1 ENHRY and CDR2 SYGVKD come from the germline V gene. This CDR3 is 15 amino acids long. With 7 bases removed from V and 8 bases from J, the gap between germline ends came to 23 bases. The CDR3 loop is CAIKGSGGPLGGYTF. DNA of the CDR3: TGTGCCATCAAAGGCTCGGGCGGCCCGCTTGGCGGCTACACCTTC.

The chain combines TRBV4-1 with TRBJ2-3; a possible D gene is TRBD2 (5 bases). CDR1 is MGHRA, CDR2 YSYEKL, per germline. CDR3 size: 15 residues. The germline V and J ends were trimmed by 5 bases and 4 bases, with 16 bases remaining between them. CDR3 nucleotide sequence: TGCGCCAGCAGCAAAACTAGTGGCTTCCCAGATACGCAGTATTTT. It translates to CASSKTSGFPDTQYF.

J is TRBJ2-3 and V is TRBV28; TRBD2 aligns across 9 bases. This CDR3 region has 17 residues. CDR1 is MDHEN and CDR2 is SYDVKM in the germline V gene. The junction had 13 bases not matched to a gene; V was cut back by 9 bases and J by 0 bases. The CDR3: CASAGTSWEASTDTQYF. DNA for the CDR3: TGTGCCAGTGCCGGGACTAGCTGGGAAGCTAGCACAGATACGCAGTATTTT.

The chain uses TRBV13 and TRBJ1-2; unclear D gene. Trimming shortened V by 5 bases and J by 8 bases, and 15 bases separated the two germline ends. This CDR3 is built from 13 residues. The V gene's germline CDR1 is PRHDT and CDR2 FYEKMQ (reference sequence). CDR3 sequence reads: CASSPVAVRGYTF. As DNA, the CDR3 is TGTGCCAGCAGCCCAGTGGCGGTGCGGGGCTACACCTTC.

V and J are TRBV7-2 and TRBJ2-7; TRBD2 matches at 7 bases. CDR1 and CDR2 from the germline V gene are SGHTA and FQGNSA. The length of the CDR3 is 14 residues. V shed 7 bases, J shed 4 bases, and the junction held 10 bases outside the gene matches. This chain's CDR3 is CASTPGRAWYEQYF. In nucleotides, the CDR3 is TGTGCCAGCACCCCGGGGAGGGCATGGTACGAGCAGTACTTC. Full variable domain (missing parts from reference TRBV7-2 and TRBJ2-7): GAGVSQSPSNKVTEKGKDVELRCDPISGHTALYWYRQSLGQGLEFLIYFQGNSAPDKSGLPSDRFSAERTGGSVSTLTIQRTQQEDSAVYLCASTPGRAWYEQYFGPGTRLTVT.

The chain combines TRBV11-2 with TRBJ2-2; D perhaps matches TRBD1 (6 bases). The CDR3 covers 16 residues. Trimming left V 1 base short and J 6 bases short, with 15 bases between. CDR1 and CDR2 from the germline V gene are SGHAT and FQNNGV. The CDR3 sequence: CASSLVTGKDAGELFF. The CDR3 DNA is TGTGCCAGCAGCTTAGTAACAGGGAAGGACGCCGGGGAGCTGTTTTTT.

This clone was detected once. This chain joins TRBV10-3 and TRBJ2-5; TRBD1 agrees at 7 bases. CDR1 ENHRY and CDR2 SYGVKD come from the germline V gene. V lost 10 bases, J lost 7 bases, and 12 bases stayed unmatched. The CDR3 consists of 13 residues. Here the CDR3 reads CASRDSAGGTQYF. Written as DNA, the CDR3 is TGTGCCAGCCGGGACAGCGCAGGGGGGACCCAGTACTTC.

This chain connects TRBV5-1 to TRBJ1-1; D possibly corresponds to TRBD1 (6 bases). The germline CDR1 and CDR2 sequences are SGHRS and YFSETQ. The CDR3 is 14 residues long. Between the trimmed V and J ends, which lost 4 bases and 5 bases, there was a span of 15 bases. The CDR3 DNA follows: TGCGCCAGCAGCCCGTCCGGGGGCGCGACTGAAGCTTTCTTT. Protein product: CASSPSGGATEAFF.